These 15 T cell receptor beta chains share one sample of origin, sequenced in a study of blood T cell repertoires in COVID-19. The protocol was immunoSEQ multiplex PCR, while the TCRdb copy is restricted to in-frame clones and leaves out a portion. In the table there are 110,000 to 150,000 clones, roughly 82% of which are singletons. The sample was peripheral blood. Receptors were obtained from a man older than 75 with acute or convalescent COVID-19.

In DNA form, the CDR3 reads TGTGCCAGCAGCGTAGCACAGGGCAGGGGAGAGACCCAGTACTTC. Translation: CASSVAQGRGETQYF. The V call is TRBV9, the J call TRBJ2-5, with a possible D match to TRBD1 (6 bases). CDR3 length equals 15 residues. Germline V gene lookup returns CDR1 SGDLS and CDR2 YYNGEE. V lost 0 bases to trimming and J lost 4 bases, with 13 bases between them.

The V gene is TRBV5-4, the J gene TRBJ1-2, with 8 nucleotides matching TRBD1. The CDR3 extends over 14 amino acids. Germline values: CDR1 SGHNT, CDR2 YYREEE (reference sequence). V lost 2 bases, J lost 5 bases, and 5 bases stayed unmatched. CDR3 sequence reads: CASSFGQGGYGYTF. The DNA of the CDR3 is TGTGCCAGCAGCTTCGGACAGGGAGGGTATGGCTACACCTTC.

The CDR3: CASRLTSGGGSTYF. CDR3 coding DNA: TGTGCCAGCAGACTGACTAGCGGGGGGGGTAGTACGTACTTC. J is TRBJ2-7 and V is TRBV6-5; 14 positions agree with TRBD2. The CDR3 has 14 amino acids. Germline loops: CDR1 MNHEY, CDR2 SVGAGI. The trim removed 6 bases at V and 12 bases at J, leaving 10 bases unmatched.

The CDR3 DNA reads TGCGCCAGCAGCTTGGTTGCTAGCGGGGGCCAAGATACGCAGTATTTT. Protein sequence: CASSLVASGGQDTQYF. This chain connects TRBV5-1 to TRBJ2-3, with 10 bases that match TRBD2. This CDR3 contains 16 residues. J lost 5 bases, V lost 0 bases, and 6 bases had no gene match. Germline V CDR1 and CDR2: SGHRS, YFSETQ.

J is TRBJ2-6 and V is TRBV7-6; D gene ambiguous. This CDR3 region has 15 residues. Germline V CDR1 and CDR2: SGHVS, FNYEAQ. V was trimmed by 5 bases and J by 0 bases, leaving 8 bases between them. CDR3 coding DNA: TGTGCCAGCAGCAAGATAGACTCTGGGGCCAACGTCCTGACTTTC. It encodes CASSKIDSGANVLTF.

This rearrangement joins TRBV6-2 or TRBV6-3 to TRBJ1-2; D unresolved. CDR1 and CDR2 (germline): MNHEY, SVGEGT. Trimming shortened V by 2 bases and J by 8 bases, and 9 bases separated the two germline ends. The CDR3 length is 12 residues. This CDR3 is CASSYGGWGYTF. CDR3 DNA: TGTGCCAGCAGTTACGGCGGGTGGGGCTACACCTTC.

The CDR3 bases are TGTGCCAGTACCCTATTACAGGGGGCTGACACTGAAGCTTTCTTT. Translating it yields CASTLLQGADTEAFF. The V and J genes are TRBV19 and TRBJ1-1, with 9 positions matching TRBD1. CDR3 length: 15 amino acids. CDR1 and CDR2 (germline): LNHDA, SQIVND (reference sequence). V dropped 7 bases and J dropped 3; count of bases not matched to a gene: 9.

The chain is built from TRBV16 and TRBJ1-2, with TRBD1 matching over 10 bases. J gave up 8 bases and V 2 bases, and 11 bases lay outside the gene matches. Germline CDR1 and CDR2: KGHSY and FQNENV. The CDR3 contains 16 residues. CDR3 residues: CASSQDWGTGDEGYTF. The CDR3 nucleotides are TGTGCCAGCAGCCAAGATTGGGGGACAGGGGATGAGGGCTACACCTTC.

This clone came up a few times. The chain recombines TRBV9 with TRBJ1-2; D gene uncertain. The CDR3 has 11 amino acids. The V end lost 4 bases, the J end lost 8 bases, and 9 bases lay between the germline ends. Per germline, CDR1 SGDLS and CDR2 YYNGEE. This chain's CDR3 is CASSTRGGYTF. The DNA of the CDR3 is TGTGCCAGCAGCACCCGGGGAGGCTACACCTTC.

This clone was recorded a few times. The CDR3 protein is CASSSRGLGFGAFF. For the CDR3, the DNA is TGTGCCAGCAGCTCCAGGGGATTGGGTTTTGGAGCTTTCTTT. The V call is TRBV6-2 or TRBV6-3, the J call TRBJ1-1, with a possible D match to TRBD1 (6 bases). V was cut by 6 bases and J by 10 bases, with 21 bases left in between. This CDR3 comprises 14 residues. The germline V gene has CDR1 MNHEY and CDR2 SVGEGT.

J is TRBJ2-1 and V is TRBV5-1; D ambiguous. V dropped 4 bases and J dropped 0 bases, with 11 bases sitting between them. Germline CDR1 and CDR2: SGHRS and YFSETQ. This CDR3 region has 15 residues. The CDR3 sequence is CASSQDLGSYNEQFF. The CDR3 nucleotides are TGCGCCAGCAGCCAGGATCTCGGCTCCTACAATGAGCAGTTCTTC.

The chain joins TRBV7-3 to TRBJ2-1; TRBD2 matches 10 bases. The V segment lost 4 bases and the J segment 4 bases; nucleotides outside the gene matches: 4. This CDR3 region has 15 residues. CDR1 SGHTA and CDR2 FQGTGA come from the germline V gene. DNA of the CDR3: TGTGCCAGCAGCTCTACTAGCGGGGATTACAATGAGCAGTTCTTC. It translates to CASSSTSGDYNEQFF.

V gene TRBV12-3 or TRBV12-4 combines with J gene TRBJ1-5; possible D gene TRBD1, 6 bases. V lost 6 bases to trimming and J lost 9 bases, with 15 bases between them. The length of the CDR3 is 13 residues. CDR3 bases: TGTGCCAGCAGACTTGACAGGTCAGGGCCCCAGCATTTT. This codes for CASRLDRSGPQHF.

The chain is built from TRBV10-3 and TRBJ1-2; possibly TRBD1 for D (6 bases). This CDR3 region has 14 residues. V was cut by 0 bases and J by 5 bases, with 10 bases left in between. The V gene's germline CDR1 is ENHRY and CDR2 SYGVKD. The CDR3: CAISESTGPYGYTF. The DNA for the CDR3 is TGTGCCATCAGTGAGTCGACAGGCCCATATGGCTACACCTTC.

The chain joins TRBV18 to TRBJ1-1, with TRBD1 as a possible D gene (5 bases). From germline, CDR1 is KGHSH and CDR2 LQKENI. The CDR3 is 13 amino acids. V lost 4 bases to trimming and J lost 1 base, with 7 bases between them. The DNA of the CDR3 is TGTGCCAGCTCACTACAGGAGAACACTGAAGCTTTCTTT. Its translation: CASSLQENTEAFF.